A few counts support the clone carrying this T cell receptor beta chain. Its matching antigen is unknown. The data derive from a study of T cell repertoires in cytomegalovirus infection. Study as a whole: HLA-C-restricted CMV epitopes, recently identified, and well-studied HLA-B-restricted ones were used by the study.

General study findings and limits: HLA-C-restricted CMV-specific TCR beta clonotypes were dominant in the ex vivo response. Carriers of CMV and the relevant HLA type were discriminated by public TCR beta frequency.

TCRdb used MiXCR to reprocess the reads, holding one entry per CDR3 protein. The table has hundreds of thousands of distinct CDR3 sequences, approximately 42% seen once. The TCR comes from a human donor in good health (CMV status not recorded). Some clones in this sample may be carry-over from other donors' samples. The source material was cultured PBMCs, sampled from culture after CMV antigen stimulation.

The CDR3 sequence: CASSFFLAAEETQYF. Written as DNA, the CDR3 is TGTGCCAGCAGTTTTTTTCTAGCGGCGGAAGAGACCCAGTACTTC. V is TRBV12-3 or TRBV12-4 and J is TRBJ2-5; 7 nucleotides agree with TRBD2. V was clipped by 3 bases and J by 3 bases; unmatched bases: 7. The CDR3 covers 15 residues.